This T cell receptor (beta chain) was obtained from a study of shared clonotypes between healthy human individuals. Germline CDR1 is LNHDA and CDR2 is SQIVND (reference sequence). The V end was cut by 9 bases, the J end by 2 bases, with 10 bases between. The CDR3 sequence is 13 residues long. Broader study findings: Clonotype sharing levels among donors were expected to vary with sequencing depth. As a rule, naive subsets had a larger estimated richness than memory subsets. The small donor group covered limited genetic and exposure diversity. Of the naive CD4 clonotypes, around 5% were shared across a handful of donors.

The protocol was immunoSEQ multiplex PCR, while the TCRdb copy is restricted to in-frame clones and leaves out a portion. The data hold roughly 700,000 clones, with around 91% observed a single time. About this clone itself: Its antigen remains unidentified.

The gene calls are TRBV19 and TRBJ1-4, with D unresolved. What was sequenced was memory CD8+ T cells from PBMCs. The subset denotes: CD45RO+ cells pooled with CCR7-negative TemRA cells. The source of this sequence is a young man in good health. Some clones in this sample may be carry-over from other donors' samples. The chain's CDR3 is CARRWQTNEKLFF. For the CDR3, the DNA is TGTGCCAGGAGGTGGCAGACTAATGAAAAACTGTTTTTT.